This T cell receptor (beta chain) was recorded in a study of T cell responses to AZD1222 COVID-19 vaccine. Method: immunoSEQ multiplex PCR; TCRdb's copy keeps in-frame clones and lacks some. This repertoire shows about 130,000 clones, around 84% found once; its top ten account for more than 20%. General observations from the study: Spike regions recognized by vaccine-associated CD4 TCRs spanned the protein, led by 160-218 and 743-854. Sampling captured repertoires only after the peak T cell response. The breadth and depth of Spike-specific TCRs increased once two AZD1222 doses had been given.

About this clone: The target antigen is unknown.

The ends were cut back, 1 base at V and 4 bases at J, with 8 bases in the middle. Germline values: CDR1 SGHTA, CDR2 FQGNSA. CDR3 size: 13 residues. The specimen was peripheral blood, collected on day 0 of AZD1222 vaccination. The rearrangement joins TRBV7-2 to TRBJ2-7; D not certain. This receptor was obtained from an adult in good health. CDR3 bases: TGTGCCAGCAGCTTAGTTACCAAGTACGAGCAGTACTTC. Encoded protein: CASSLVTKYEQYF.